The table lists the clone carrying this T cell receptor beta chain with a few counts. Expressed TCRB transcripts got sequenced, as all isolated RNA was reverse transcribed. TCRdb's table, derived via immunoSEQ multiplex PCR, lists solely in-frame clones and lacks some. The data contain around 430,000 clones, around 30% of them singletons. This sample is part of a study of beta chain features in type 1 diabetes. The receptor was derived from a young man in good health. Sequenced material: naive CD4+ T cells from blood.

The CDR3 loop is CASSRQRGISYNEQFF. In DNA form, the CDR3 reads TGCGCCAGCAGTCGGCAGCGGGGAATTTCCTACAATGAGCAGTTCTTC. The genes are TRBV23-1 and TRBJ2-1; TRBD2 aligns across 7 bases. TRBV23-1 is recorded as an ORF, its role being uncertain. With 4 bases clipped from V and 1 base from J, the junction kept 7 bases outside the gene matches. The CDR3 consists of 16 residues.